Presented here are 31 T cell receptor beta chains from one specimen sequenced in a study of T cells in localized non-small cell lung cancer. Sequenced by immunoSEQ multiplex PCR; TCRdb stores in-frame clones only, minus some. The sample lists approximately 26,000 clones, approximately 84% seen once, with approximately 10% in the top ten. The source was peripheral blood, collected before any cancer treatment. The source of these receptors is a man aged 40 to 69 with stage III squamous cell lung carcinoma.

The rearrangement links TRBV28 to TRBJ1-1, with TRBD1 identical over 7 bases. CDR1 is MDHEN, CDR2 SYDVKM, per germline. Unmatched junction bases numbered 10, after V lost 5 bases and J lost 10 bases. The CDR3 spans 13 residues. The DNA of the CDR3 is TGTGCCAGCAGTCCGGCACTCCGGGACAGAGCTTTCTTT. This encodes CASSPALRDRAFF.

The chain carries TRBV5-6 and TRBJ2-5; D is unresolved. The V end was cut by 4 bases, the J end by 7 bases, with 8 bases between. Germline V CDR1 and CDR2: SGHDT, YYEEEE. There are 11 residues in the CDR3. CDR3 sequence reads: CASSQARTQYF. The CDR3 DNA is TGTGCCAGCAGCCAGGCGCGGACCCAGTACTTC.

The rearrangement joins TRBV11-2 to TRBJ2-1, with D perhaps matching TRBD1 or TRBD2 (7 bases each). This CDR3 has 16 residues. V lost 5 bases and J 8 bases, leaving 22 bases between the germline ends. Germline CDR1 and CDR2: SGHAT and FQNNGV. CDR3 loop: CASSLLIQGGAHEQFF. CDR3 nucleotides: TGTGCCAGCAGCCTACTGATTCAGGGGGGGGCCCATGAGCAGTTCTTC.

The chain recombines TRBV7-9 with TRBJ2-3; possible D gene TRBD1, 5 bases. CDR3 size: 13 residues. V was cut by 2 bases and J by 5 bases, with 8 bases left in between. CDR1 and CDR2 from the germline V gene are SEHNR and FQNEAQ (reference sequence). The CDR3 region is CASSLFQGDTQYF. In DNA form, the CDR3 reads TGTGCCAGCAGCTTATTCCAGGGAGATACGCAGTATTTT.

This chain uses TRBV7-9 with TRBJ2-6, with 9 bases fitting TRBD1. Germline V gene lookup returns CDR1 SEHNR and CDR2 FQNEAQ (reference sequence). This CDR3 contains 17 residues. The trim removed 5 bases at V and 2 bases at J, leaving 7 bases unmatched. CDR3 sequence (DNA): TGTGCCAGCAGCCCGGGACAGGGCCCACCTGGGGCCAACGTCCTGACTTTC. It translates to CASSPGQGPPGANVLTF.

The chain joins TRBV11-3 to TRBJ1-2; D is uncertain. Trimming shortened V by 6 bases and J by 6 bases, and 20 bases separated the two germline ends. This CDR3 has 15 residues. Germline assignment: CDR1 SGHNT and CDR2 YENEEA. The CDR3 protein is CASSTMGRRNNGYTF. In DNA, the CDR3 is TGTGCCAGCAGTACCATGGGGAGACGGAATAATGGCTACACCTTC.

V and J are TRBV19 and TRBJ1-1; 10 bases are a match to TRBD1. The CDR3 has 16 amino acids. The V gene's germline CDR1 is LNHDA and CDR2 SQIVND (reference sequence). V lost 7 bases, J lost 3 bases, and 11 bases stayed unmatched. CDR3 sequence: CASKTGGNTAYTEAFF. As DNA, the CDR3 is TGTGCCAGTAAGACAGGGGGCAATACGGCTTACACTGAAGCTTTCTTT.

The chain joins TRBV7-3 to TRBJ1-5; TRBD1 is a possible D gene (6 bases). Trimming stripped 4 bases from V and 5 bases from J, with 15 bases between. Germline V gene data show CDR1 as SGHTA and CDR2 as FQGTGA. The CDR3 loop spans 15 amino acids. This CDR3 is CASSSSPAGDQPQHF. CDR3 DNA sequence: TGTGCCAGCAGCTCCTCGCCGGCAGGGGATCAGCCCCAGCATTTT.

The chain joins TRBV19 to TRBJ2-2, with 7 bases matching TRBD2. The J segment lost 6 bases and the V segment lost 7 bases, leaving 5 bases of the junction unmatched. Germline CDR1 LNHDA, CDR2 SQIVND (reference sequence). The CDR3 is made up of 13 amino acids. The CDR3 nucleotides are TGTGCCAGTACCTGGGGGGGACCCGGGGAGCTGTTTTTT. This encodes CASTWGGPGELFF.

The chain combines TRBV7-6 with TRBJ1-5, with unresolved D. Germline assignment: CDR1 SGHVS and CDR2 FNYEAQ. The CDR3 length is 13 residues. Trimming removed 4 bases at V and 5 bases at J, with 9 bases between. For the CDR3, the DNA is TGTGCCAGCAGCTCGGGCGGGCATCAGCCCCAGCATTTT. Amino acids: CASSSGGHQPQHF.

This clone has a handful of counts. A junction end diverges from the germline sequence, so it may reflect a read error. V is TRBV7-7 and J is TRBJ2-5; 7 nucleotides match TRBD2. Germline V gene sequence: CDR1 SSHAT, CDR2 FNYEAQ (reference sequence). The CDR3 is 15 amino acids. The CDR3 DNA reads TGTGCTAGCAGCAATGCGGGAGCGGGTCCGGAGACCCAGTACTTC. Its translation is CASSNAGAGPETQYF.

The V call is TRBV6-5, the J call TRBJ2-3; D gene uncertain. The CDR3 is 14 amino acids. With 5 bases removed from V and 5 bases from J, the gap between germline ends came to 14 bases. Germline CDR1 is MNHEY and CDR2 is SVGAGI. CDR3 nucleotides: TGTGCCAGCAGTCTGGGTGGAAGGCTAGATACGCAGTATTTT. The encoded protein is CASSLGGRLDTQYF.

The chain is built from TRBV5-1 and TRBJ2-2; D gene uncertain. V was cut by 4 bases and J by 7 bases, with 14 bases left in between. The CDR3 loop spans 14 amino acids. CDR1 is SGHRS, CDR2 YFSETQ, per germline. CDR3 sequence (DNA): TGCGCCAGCAGCCGCAAAGCCGTTAGCGGGGAGCTGTTTTTT. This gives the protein CASSRKAVSGELFF.

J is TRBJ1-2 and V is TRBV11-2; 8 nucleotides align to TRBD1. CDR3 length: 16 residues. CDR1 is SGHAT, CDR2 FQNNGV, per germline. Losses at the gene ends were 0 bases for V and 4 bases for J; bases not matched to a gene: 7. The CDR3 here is CASSLDAGTGTYGYTF. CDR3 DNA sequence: TGTGCCAGCAGCTTAGATGCCGGGACAGGTACCTATGGCTACACCTTC.

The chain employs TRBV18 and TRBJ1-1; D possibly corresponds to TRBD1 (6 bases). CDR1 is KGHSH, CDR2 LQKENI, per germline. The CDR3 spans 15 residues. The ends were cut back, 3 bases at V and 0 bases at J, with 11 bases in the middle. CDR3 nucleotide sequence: TGTGCCAGCTCACCGATGGCAGGGGTGAACACTGAAGCTTTCTTT. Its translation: CASSPMAGVNTEAFF.

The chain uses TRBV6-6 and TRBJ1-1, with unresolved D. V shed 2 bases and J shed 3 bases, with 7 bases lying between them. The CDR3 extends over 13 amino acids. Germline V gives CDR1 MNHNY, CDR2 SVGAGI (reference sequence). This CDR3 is CASSYREDTEAFF. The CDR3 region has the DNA TGTGCCAGCAGTTACAGGGAAGACACTGAAGCTTTCTTT.

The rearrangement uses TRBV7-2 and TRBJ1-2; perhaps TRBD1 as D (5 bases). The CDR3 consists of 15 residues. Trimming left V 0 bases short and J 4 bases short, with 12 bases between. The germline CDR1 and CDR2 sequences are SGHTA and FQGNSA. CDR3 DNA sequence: TGTGCCAGCAGCTTAGCGCAGGCGACAGCCTATGGCTACACCTTC. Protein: CASSLAQATAYGYTF.

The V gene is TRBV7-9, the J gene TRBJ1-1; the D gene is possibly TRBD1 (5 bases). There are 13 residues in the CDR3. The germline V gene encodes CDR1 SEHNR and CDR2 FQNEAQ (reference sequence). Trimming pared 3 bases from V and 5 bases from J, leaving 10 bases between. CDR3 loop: CASSLGGGTEAFF. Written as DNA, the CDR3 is TGTGCCAGCAGCTTGGGGGGAGGGACTGAAGCTTTCTTT.

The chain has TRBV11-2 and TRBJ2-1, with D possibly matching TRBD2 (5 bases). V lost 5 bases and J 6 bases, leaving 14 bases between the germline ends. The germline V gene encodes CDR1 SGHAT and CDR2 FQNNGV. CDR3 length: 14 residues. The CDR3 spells CASSVGSSGNEQFF. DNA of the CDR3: TGTGCCAGCAGCGTAGGGTCGAGCGGCAATGAGCAGTTCTTC.

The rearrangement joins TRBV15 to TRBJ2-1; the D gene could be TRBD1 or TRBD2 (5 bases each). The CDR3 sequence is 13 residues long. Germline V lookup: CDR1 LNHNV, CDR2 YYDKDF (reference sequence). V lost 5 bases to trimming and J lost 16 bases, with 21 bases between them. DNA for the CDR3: TGTGCCACCAGCCCTTTACTCCGGGACCCACGATTCTTC. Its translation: CATSPLLRDPRFF.

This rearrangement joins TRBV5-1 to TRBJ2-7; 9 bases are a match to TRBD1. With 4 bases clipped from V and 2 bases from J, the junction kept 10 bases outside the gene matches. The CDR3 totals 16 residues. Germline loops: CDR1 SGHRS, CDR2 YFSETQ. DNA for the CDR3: TGCGCCAGCAGCAAAGGACAGGGGAACGTAGCCTACGAGCAGTACTTC. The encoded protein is CASSKGQGNVAYEQYF.

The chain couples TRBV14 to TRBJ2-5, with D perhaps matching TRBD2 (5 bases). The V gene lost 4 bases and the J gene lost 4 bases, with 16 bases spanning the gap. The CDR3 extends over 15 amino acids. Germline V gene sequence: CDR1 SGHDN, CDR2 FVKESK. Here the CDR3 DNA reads TGTGCCAGCAGCCTACTCCCGGGGTCCATAGAGACCCAGTACTTC. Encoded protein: CASSLLPGSIETQYF.

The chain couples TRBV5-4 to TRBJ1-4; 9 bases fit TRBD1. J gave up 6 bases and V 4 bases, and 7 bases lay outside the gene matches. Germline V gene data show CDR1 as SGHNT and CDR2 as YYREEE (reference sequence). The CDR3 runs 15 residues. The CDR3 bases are TGTGCCAGCAGCCCTACAGGGGGCGGGGATGAAAAACTGTTTTTT. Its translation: CASSPTGGGDEKLFF. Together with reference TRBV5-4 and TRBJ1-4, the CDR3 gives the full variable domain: ETGVTQSPTHLIKTRGQQVTLRCSSQSGHNTVSWYQQALGQGPQFIFQYYREEENGRGNFPPRFSGLQFPNYSSELNVNALELDDSALYLCASSPTGGGDEKLFFGSGTQLSVL.

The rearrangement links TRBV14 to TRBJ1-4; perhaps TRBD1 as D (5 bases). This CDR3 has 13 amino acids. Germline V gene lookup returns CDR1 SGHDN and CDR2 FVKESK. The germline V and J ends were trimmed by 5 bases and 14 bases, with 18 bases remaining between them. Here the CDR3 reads CASSGSPGRGLFF. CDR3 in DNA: TGTGCCAGCAGCGGGTCCCCGGGACGAGGCCTGTTTTTT.

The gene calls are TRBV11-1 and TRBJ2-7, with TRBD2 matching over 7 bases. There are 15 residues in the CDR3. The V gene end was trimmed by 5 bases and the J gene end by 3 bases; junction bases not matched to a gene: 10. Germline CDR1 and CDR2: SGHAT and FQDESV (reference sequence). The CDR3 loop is CASSPRTSAYYEQYF. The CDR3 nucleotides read TGTGCCAGCAGCCCGAGAACTAGCGCTTACTACGAGCAGTACTTC. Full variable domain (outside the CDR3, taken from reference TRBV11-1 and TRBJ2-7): EAEVAQSPRYKITEKSQAVAFWCDPISGHATLYWYRQILGQGPELLVQFQDESVVDDSQLPKDRFSAERLKGVDSTLKIQPAELGDSAMYLCASSPRTSAYYEQYFGPGTRLTVT.

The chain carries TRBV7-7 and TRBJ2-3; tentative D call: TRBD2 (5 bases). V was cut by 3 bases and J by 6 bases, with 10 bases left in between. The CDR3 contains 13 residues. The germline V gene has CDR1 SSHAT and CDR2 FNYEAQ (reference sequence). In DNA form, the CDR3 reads TGTGCCAGCAGCTTCGGGGAAGTGGATACGCAGTATTTT. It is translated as CASSFGEVDTQYF.

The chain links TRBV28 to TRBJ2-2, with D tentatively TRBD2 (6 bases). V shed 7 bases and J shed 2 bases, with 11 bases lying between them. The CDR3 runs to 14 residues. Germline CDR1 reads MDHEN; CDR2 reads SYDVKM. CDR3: CASTPGLNTGELFF. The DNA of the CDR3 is TGTGCCAGCACCCCTGGACTAAACACCGGGGAGCTGTTTTTT. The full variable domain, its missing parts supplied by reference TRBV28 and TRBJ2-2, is DVKVTQSSRYLVKRTGEKVFLECVQDMDHENMFWYRQDPGLGLRLIYFSYDVKMKEKGDIPEGYSVSREKKERFSLILESASTNQTSMYLCASTPGLNTGELFFGEGSRLTVL.

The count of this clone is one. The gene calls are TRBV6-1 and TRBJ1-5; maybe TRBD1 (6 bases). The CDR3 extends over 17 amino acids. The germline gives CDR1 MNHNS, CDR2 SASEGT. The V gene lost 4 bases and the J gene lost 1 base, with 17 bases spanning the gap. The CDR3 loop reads CASSAPPPGASNQPQHF. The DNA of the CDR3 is TGTGCCAGCAGTGCCCCCCCTCCGGGGGCGAGCAATCAGCCCCAGCATTTT.

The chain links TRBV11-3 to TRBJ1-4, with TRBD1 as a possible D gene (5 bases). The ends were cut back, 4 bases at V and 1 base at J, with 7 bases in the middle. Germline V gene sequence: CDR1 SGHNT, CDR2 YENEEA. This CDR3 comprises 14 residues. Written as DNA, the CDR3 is TGTGCCAGCAGCTGGGGGGGAACTAATGAAAAACTGTTTTTT. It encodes CASSWGGTNEKLFF.

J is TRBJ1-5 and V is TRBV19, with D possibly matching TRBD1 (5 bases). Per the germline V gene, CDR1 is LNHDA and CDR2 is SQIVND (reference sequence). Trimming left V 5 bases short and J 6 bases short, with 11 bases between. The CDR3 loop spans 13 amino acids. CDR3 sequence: CASSGERGQPQHF. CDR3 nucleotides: TGTGCCAGTAGTGGAGAAAGGGGTCAGCCCCAGCATTTT.

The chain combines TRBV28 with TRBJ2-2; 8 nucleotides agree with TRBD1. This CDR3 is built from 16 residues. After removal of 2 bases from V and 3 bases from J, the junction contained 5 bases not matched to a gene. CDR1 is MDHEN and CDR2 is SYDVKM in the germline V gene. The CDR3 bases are TGTGCCAGCAGTTTAACGGGACAGGTGGACACCGGGGAGCTGTTTTTT. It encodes CASSLTGQVDTGELFF.